The sample holds one count of the clone carrying this T cell receptor beta chain. This entry comes from a study of blood T cell repertoires in COVID-19. The V end lost 1 base, the J end lost 5 bases, and 8 bases lay between the germline ends. The CDR3 loop spans 13 amino acids. Germline CDR1 MNHNS, CDR2 SASEGT. Libraries were prepared by immunoSEQ multiplex PCR; TCRdb keeps only in-frame clonotypes and omits some of them. The top ten clones hold 0.8% to 0.9% of a sample with roughly 500,000 clones, approximately 92% of them seen once. This chain connects TRBV6-1 to TRBJ1-1; D not resolved. This clonotype was obtained from a man between 18 and 35 years old with COVID-19, enrolled during active disease. The sample consisted of peripheral blood. The DNA for the CDR3 is TGTGCCAGCAGTGAAGTTCGGTGGACTGAAGCTTTCTTT. Translation: CASSEVRWTEAFF.